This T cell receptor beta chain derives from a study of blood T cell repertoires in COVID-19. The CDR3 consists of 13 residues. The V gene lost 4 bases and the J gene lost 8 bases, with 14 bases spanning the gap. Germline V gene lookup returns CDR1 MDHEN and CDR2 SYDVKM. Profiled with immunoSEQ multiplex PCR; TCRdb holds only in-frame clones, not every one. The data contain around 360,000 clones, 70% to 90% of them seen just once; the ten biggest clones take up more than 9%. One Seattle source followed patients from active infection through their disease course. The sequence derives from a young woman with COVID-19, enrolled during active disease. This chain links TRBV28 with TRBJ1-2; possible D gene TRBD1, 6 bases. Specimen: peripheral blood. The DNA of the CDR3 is TGTGCCAGCAGTTGGAACAGGGTAGGCGGCTACACCTTC. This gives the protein CASSWNRVGGYTF.